What follows are 17 T cell receptor beta chains derived from one specimen sequenced in a study of neurological immune-mediated disorders. One entry per CDR3 protein results from TCRdb running MiXCR on the 5' RACE reads. The table lists approximately 48,000 distinct CDR3 sequences, roughly 17% of them singletons. The sequencing input was PBMCs. These receptors originate from a man aged 60 to 75 in good health.

This clonotype was found many times. This chain uses TRBV5-1 with TRBJ2-7; D is undetermined. Germline V gene lookup returns CDR1 SGHRS and CDR2 YFSETQ. Trimming removed 0 bases from V and 5 bases from J, with 9 bases in between. The CDR3 loop spans 13 amino acids. CDR3 loop: CASSLGAADEQYF. Here the CDR3 DNA reads TGCGCCAGCAGCTTGGGGGCAGCTGACGAGCAGTACTTC.

V is TRBV4-3 and J is TRBJ2-1, with 7 bases fitting TRBD2. The germline CDR1 and CDR2 sequences are LGHNA and YSLEER. Trimming at V came to 1 base and at J to 2 bases, leaving 5 bases not matched to a gene. The CDR3 is made up of 16 amino acids. Written as DNA, the CDR3 is TGCGCCAGCAGCCAAGGTACCGGGACTACCTACAATGAGCAGTTCTTC. Translating it yields CASSQGTGTTYNEQFF.

In this sample, this clonotype turned up many times. The J gene is TRBJ2-7, the V gene TRBV7-8; D is unresolved. Germline V lookup: CDR1 SGHVS, CDR2 FQNEAQ. Trimming removed 2 bases at V and 3 bases at J, with 8 bases between. This CDR3 is built from 13 residues. CDR3 sequence (DNA): TGTGCCAGCAGCTTAACGGGCCTCTACGAGCAGTACTTC. Its translation: CASSLTGLYEQYF.

This clonotype was observed many times. The chain joins TRBV6-1 to TRBJ2-1, with D hard to call. This CDR3 is built from 15 residues. CDR1 and CDR2 from the germline V gene are MNHNS and SASEGT. The germline V and J ends were trimmed by 7 bases and 5 bases, with 18 bases remaining between them. Here the CDR3 DNA reads TGTGCCAGCACCTTGAACTGGCCGCCAGACAATGAGCAGTTCTTC. It yields the protein CASTLNWPPDNEQFF.

The CDR3 protein is CSVARLAGSNNEQFF. Here the CDR3 DNA reads TGCAGCGTTGCCCGTCTAGCGGGGTCCAACAATGAGCAGTTCTTC. The genes are TRBV29-1 and TRBJ2-1, with 9 bases that match TRBD2. The V gene's germline CDR1 is SQVTM and CDR2 ANQGSEA. The CDR3 is made up of 15 amino acids. The V and J ends lost 4 bases and 5 bases, in that order; junction bases with no gene match: 9.

This clonotype was observed many times. This chain connects TRBV10-3 to TRBJ2-7, with D perhaps TRBD2 (6 bases). The ends were cut back, 11 bases at V and 3 bases at J, with 20 bases in the middle. CDR3 length: 14 amino acids. The germline gives CDR1 ENHRY, CDR2 SYGVKD. The CDR3 protein is CASGSGGAHYEQYF. The CDR3 nucleotides are TGTGCCTCTGGGAGCGGAGGGGCCCACTACGAGCAGTACTTC.

The table lists this clonotype with many counts. The rearrangement links TRBV21-1 to TRBJ2-4; TRBD1 reflects the table's D call only, with no check against the DNA. TRBV21-1 is a recognized pseudogene. The CDR3 length is 18 residues. CDR3 region: CASSKWGRDRLAKNIQYF. In DNA form, the CDR3 reads TGTGCCAGCAGCAAATGGGGCCGGGACAGACTAGCCAAAAACATTCAGTACTTC.

This clonotype was seen ten or more times. The chain combines TRBV5-1 with TRBJ1-1; 9 nucleotides match TRBD1. The V segment lost 4 bases and the J segment 4 bases; nucleotides outside the gene matches: 5. Germline lookup yields CDR1 SGHRS and CDR2 YFSETQ. This CDR3 contains 14 residues. The CDR3 loop is CASSQTGGSTEAFF. In DNA, the CDR3 is TGCGCCAGCAGCCAGACAGGGGGGTCCACTGAAGCTTTCTTT.

Ten or more counts support this clonotype. The chain combines TRBV3-1 with TRBJ2-1; 10 nucleotides line up with TRBD1. This CDR3 has 15 residues. CDR1 is LGHDT, CDR2 YNNKEL, per germline (reference sequence). With V trimmed by 3 bases and J by 7 bases, 6 bases remained unmatched. The CDR3 reads CASSQGQGRRNEQFF. In DNA form, the CDR3 reads TGTGCCAGCAGCCAGGGACAGGGGAGAAGAAATGAGCAGTTCTTC.

This clonotype showed up many times. The chain carries TRBV7-9 and TRBJ2-7, with 9 positions matching TRBD1. This CDR3 is 14 amino acids long. Germline CDR1 and CDR2: SEHNR and FQNEAQ (reference sequence). V was clipped by 6 bases and J by 3 bases; unmatched bases: 6. The CDR3 loop is CASRQGASSYEQYF. The CDR3 DNA follows: TGTGCCAGCAGACAGGGGGCTAGCAGCTACGAGCAGTACTTC. The full variable domain, with the rest looked up from reference TRBV7-9 and TRBJ2-7, is DTGVSQNPRHKITKRGQNVTFRCDPISEHNRLYWYRQTLGQGPEFLTYFQNEAQLEKSRLLSDRFSAERPKGSFSTLEIQRTEQGDSAMYLCASRQGASSYEQYFGPGTRLTVT.

This clonotype was counted many times. CDR3 loop: CSVTPTGNTEAFF. CDR3 in DNA: TGCAGCGTCACCCCGACAGGGAACACTGAAGCTTTCTTT. The chain recombines TRBV29-1 with TRBJ1-1; maybe TRBD1 (6 bases). V was cut by 6 bases and J by 1 base, with 12 bases left in between. Germline CDR1 is SQVTM and CDR2 is ANQGSEA. This CDR3 is built from 13 residues.

This clonotype has a count of ten or more. V gene TRBV20-1 combines with J gene TRBJ2-7; 10 bases agree with TRBD1. Germline V CDR1 and CDR2: DFQATT, SNEGSKA (reference sequence). This CDR3 has 15 amino acids. Germline trimming cut 6 bases from V and 3 bases from J; bases unmatched to any gene: 11. The CDR3 sequence: CSAKIPGQGHYEQYF. CDR3 nucleotides: TGCAGTGCCAAGATTCCGGGACAGGGGCACTACGAGCAGTACTTC.

This clonotype was counted at least ten times. V gene TRBV20-1 combines with J gene TRBJ2-3; D is perhaps TRBD1 (8 bases). The CDR3 loop spans 15 amino acids. V lost 4 bases to trimming and J lost 6 bases, with 20 bases between them. Germline V gene data show CDR1 as DFQATT and CDR2 as SNEGSKA (reference sequence). CDR3 loop: CSATSGTGALDTQYF. The CDR3 coding sequence is TGCAGTGCTACCAGCGGGACAGGCGCGTTGGATACGCAGTATTTT.

A word on this clonotype: Given a much more abundant clone one base away, this may be a read error. The chain has TRBV5-1 and TRBJ2-1; 10 bases agree with TRBD2. The CDR3 loop spans 15 amino acids. The germline V gene encodes CDR1 SGHRS and CDR2 YFSETQ. The J segment lost 8 bases and the V segment lost 2 bases, leaving 7 bases of the junction unmatched. CDR3 bases: TGCGCCAGCAGCTTCGTTCCTAGCGGGAGTCATGAGCAGTTCTTC. Its translation is CASSFVPSGSHEQFF.

This clonotype was counted ten times or more. The CDR3 region is CATSSRTRFNQPQHF. CDR3 DNA: TGTGCCACCAGCAGTAGGACTAGATTCAATCAGCCCCAGCATTTT. The V call is TRBV15, the J call TRBJ1-5; no clear D. The CDR3 loop spans 15 amino acids. CDR1 LNHNV and CDR2 YYDKDF come from the germline V gene (reference sequence). V lost 3 bases to trimming and J lost 3 bases, with 12 bases between them.

The chain joins TRBV28 to TRBJ2-3; no definite D call. Trimming shortened V by 4 bases and J by 0 bases, and 11 bases separated the two germline ends. The CDR3 has 15 residues. Germline values: CDR1 MDHEN, CDR2 SYDVKM. CDR3 residues: CASSSGTTSTDTQYF. In DNA form, the CDR3 reads TGTGCCAGCAGTTCGGGTACAACTAGCACAGATACGCAGTATTTT.

This clonotype was recorded many times. The rearrangement links TRBV4-3 to TRBJ2-4; 7 bases line up with TRBD2. V shed 1 base and J 2 bases; nucleotides not matched to a gene: 8. The length of the CDR3 is 17 residues. The germline gives CDR1 LGHNA, CDR2 YSLEER. The DNA for the CDR3 is TGCGCCAGCAGCCAAGCGAAGGCAGCGGGACCCAAAAACATTCAGTACTTC. Translating it yields CASSQAKAAGPKNIQYF.